Below, one T cell receptor beta chain is given with its context. Donation came from healthy HIV-negative adults that had no recent acute infections or vaccinations. This sample is drawn from a study of shared clonotypes between healthy human individuals. V shed 6 bases and J shed 3 bases, with 15 bases lying between them. The germline CDR1 and CDR2 sequences are MNHEY and SVGAGI. This CDR3 contains 14 residues. The assay was run at deep level. Replicate PCRs were loaded with around 280 ng DNA from unsorted PBMC, around 30,000 T cell genomes. DNA from unsorted PBMC was sequenced on ten immunoSEQ deep assay plates. Sequencing was performed with immunoSEQ multiplex PCR; in TCRdb, only in-frame clones are kept and a portion is missing. Of about 480,000 clones detected, approximately 79% appear once; the ten largest clones hold under 15%.

What was sequenced was PBMCs. The clonotype was recovered from a woman in her thirties or forties in good health. Some clones in this sample may be carry-over from other donors' samples. V is TRBV6-5 and J is TRBJ2-7; either TRBD1 or TRBD2 may fit D (5 bases each). The CDR3 sequence is CASSPPGRYYEQYF. The CDR3 DNA sequence: TGTGCCAGCAGCCCGCCAGGGAGATACTACGAGCAGTACTTC.